This T cell receptor beta chain appears in the sequencing data of a study of early T cells in non-severe SARS-CoV-2 infection. Study results and limitations: CD4 and private specificities were missed by VDJdb matching, which favored anti-spike CD8 responses.

This clonotype was recorded at least ten times. Antigen: not known. Germline values: CDR1 MNHEY, CDR2 SVGEGT. The V end lost 5 bases, the J end lost 7 bases, and 9 bases lay between the germline ends. The CDR3 totals 12 residues. Unique molecular identifiers were affixed to single, distinct cDNA molecules. TCRdb used MiXCR to reprocess the 5' RACE reads, holding one entry per CDR3 protein. The table includes 35,000 to 40,000 distinct CDR3 sequences, 3.9% detected once. This chain connects TRBV6-2 or TRBV6-3 to TRBJ2-4; D is ambiguous. Sequenced material: whole blood. This clonotype was obtained from an adult who was a healthcare worker with PCR-confirmed SARS-CoV-2 infection or an uninfected control (not recorded which). CDR3 nucleotide sequence: TGTGCCAGCAGTCCCCTTGGGAACATTCAGTACTTC. It translates to CASSPLGNIQYF.